This T cell receptor (beta chain) was captured in a study of vaccination and CD4 T cells after COVID-19. Study-wide results and limits: Sampling was limited to relatively few convalescent patients, with no early post-infection timepoints studied.

For this clonotype: The antigen is undetermined.

Cultured CD4+ T cell DNA underwent sequencing with the Oncomine TCR Beta short-read assay. TCRdb processed the PCR reads anew with MiXCR; each CDR3 protein has one entry. The table records 14,000 to 15,000 distinct CDR3 sequences, roughly half of them present only once. As to treatment: approximately nine-day PBMC culture with coronavirus spike peptide pools or control peptides (ViraFEST assay). T cells were expanded with peptide pools, and expanded clonotypes were identified by TCR sequencing. Researchers grew the cells for nine to eleven days and then pulled out CD4+ T cells by negative selection. V lost 3 bases, J lost 3 bases, and 13 bases lay in between. Germline values: CDR1 MNHEY, CDR2 SMNVEV (reference sequence). This CDR3 is built from 15 residues.

The V and J genes are TRBV27 and TRBJ2-3, with D possibly being TRBD1 (6 bases). The source material was cultured CD4+ T cells from blood, sampled after SARS-CoV-2 vaccination. The clonotype was recovered from a human donor with COVID-19. Written as DNA, the CDR3 is TGTGCCAGCAGTTTTTATAGGGGGTTTACAGATACGCAGTATTTT. This translates into CASSFYRGFTDTQYF.